The rows below give T cell receptor beta chains drawn from one sample of a study of T cells in Graves' hyperthyroidism and ophthalmopathy. Each CDR3 protein is one row after TCRdb ran MiXCR on the multiplex PCR reads. The repertoire holds 550,000 to 700,000 distinct CDR3 sequences, around 46% seen once, with roughly 19% in the top ten. Sequencing was performed on peripheral blood or thyroid tissue (not recorded which). All receptors come from an adult woman with Graves' disease, either hyperthyroidism or ophthalmopathy (not recorded which). Each CDR3 is given with its conserved first and last residue. D genes are given only for firm matches. A row's size may be missing; if present it is once, few, many or a size class.

size,D,V,length,J,CDR3,DNA
.,.,TRBV7-9,11,TRBJ1-1,CASSLEAGAFF,TGTGCCAGCAGCTTAGAGGCCGGCGCTTTCTTT
.,.,TRBV2,15,TRBJ1-3,CASSVPRSSGNTIYF,TGTGCCAGCAGTGTGCCCAGGTCCTCTGGAAACACCATATATTTT
.,.,TRBV13,15,TRBJ1-3,CASSFGGYSGNTIYF,TGTGCCAGCAGCTTCGGCGGCTACTCTGGAAACACCATATATTTT
many,.,TRBV20-1,17,TRBJ1-5,CSAGDLQMIGRRGPQHF,TGCAGTGCTGGAGATCTACAAATGATTGGCAGGAGAGGGCCCCAGCATTTT
many,.,TRBV5-8,16,TRBJ2-5,CASSEDSWGSQETQYF,TGTGCCAGCAGCGAAGACTCGTGGGGGTCCCAAGAGACCCAGTACTTC
.,.,TRBV24-1,12,TRBJ1-2,CATEGRDYGYTF,TGTGCCACCGAAGGCAGGGACTATGGCTACACCTTC
many,TRBD2,TRBV20-1,16,TRBJ2-7,CSASDLIAGVVHEQYF,TGCAGTGCTAGTGATTTGATAGCGGGAGTAGTCCACGAGCAGTACTTC
.,.,TRBV2,13,TRBJ1-2,CASLSGLAYGYTF,TGTGCCAGCTTGTCAGGACTAGCGTATGGCTACACCTTC
many,.,TRBV29-1,12,TRBJ1-3,CSVGDFGNTIYF,TGCAGCGTGGGGGACTTTGGAAACACCATATATTTT
.,.,TRBV4-1,17,TRBJ1-5,CASSLDLVGGLVQPQHF,TGTGCCAGCAGCCTAGACTTGGTCGGGGGGCTAGTTCAGCCCCAGCATTTT
many,TRBD1,TRBV5-1,15,TRBJ2-2,CASTLTGGWTGELFF,TGCGCCAGCACCTTGACAGGGGGCTGGACCGGGGAGCTGTTTTTT
few,.,TRBV30,14,TRBJ1-2,CAWTPGGVNYGYTF,TGTGCCTGGACCCCCGGTGGGGTAAACTATGGCTACACCTTC
many,.,TRBV20-1,13,TRBJ1-6,CSARRTENSPLHF,TGCAGTGCTAGAAGGACAGAGAATTCACCCCTCCACTTT
.,.,TRBV12-3/TRBV12-4,13,TRBJ1-1,CASSSQGDGEAFF,TGTGCCAGCAGTTCACAGGGAGATGGTGAAGCTTTCTTT
many,TRBD1,TRBV12-3/TRBV12-4,16,TRBJ1-1,CASSRDRAGGGTEAFF,TGTGCCAGCAGTCGTGACAGGGCGGGAGGTGGCACTGAAGCTTTCTTT
many,.,TRBV9,14,TRBJ1-5,CASSGGDSNQPQHF,TGTGCCAGCAGCGGCGGGGATAGCAATCAGCCCCAGCATTTT
few,.,TRBV9,15,TRBJ2-7,CASSVEGNLGYEQYF,TGTGCCAGCAGCGTAGAGGGGAACTTAGGGTACGAGCAGTACTTC
many,.,TRBV5-1,12,TRBJ2-7,CASSLIGQEQYF,TGCGCCAGCAGCTTGATAGGACAAGAGCAGTACTTC
few,.,TRBV18,15,TRBJ1-2,CASSPIGTGREGYTF,TGTGCCAGCTCACCAATCGGTACAGGGAGGGAAGGCTACACCTTC
many,TRBD1,TRBV7-9,20,TRBJ2-6,CASSGTGFSPTRSGANVLTF,TGTGCCAGCTCCGGGACAGGGTTTAGTCCGACTAGATCTGGGGCCAACGTCCTGACTTTC
.,.,TRBV7-8,15,TRBJ1-5,CASSLAGARSQPQHF,TGTGCCAGCAGCTTAGCAGGGGCGCGAAGTCAGCCCCAGCATTTT